This entry lists 3 T cell receptor beta chains sequenced from one sample in a study of OX40 agonist ivuxolimab in advanced cancers. This table comes from immunoSEQ multiplex PCR, and its TCRdb copy is limited to in-frame clones, with some not included. The data hold approximately 60,000 clones, with roughly four fifths observed a single time. Sequenced here: CD4+ or CD8+ T cells sorted from blood, sampled in a trial of the OX40 agonist ivuxolimab. The receptor set was obtained from an adult with an advanced solid tumor such as melanoma, head and neck, liver or kidney cancer.

CDR3 loop: CASSEWGLREQYF. CDR3 DNA sequence: TGTGCCAGCAGTGAATGGGGGTTGAGGGAGCAGTACTTC. The V and J genes are TRBV6-1 and TRBJ2-7, with D possibly being TRBD1 or TRBD2 (5 bases each). CDR1 is MNHNS and CDR2 is SASEGT in the germline V gene. CDR3 length: 13 amino acids. V shed 2 bases and J shed 7 bases, with 12 bases lying between them.

This chain joins TRBV5-5 and TRBJ2-7; D is unclear. The CDR3 contains 13 residues. V lost 2 bases and J lost 5, with 11 bases in between. The V gene's germline CDR1 is SGHKS and CDR2 YYEKEE (reference sequence). For the CDR3, the DNA is TGTGCCAGCAGCTTATGGGGAATCAACGAGCAGTACTTC. It translates to CASSLWGINEQYF.

The chain couples TRBV9 to TRBJ2-7, with 12 bases that match TRBD1. Trimming took 4 bases from V and 6 from J; bases not matched to a gene: 8. CDR3 length: 15 residues. Germline V gene lookup returns CDR1 SGDLS and CDR2 YYNGEE. CDR3 sequence (DNA): TGTGCCAGCAGCCCCCAGGGACAGGGGGCGCGCGAGCAGTACTTC. This encodes CASSPQGQGAREQYF.